This TCR beta chain is drawn from a study of cytotoxic CD8 clonotypes in ibrutinib-treated CLL (dated by TCRdb to the early 2020s). For the wider study: In this cohort, some 14 patients were treatment-naive and approximately ten were relapsed/refractory, while around 18 had unmutated IGHV. Partial responses were observed in approximately 24 patients and complete responses in 2; after a median follow-up of 68 months, remission was maintained in 15 or so patients and progression was observed in about twelve. The response samples were drawn at a median of 12 months into treatment, with a range of about 6 to 36 months. Samples averaged roughly 260,000 productive templates and more than 85,000 productive rearrangements. Of the roughly 86 people in the trial, about two dozen had longitudinal samples available. Cryopreserved peripheral blood mononuclear cells were obtained before treatment, at response, and at either sustained remission or disease progression. Every remission and progressive disease sample was obtained while ibrutinib was still being received by the patients.

What the research found in general, with its limitations: An increase in clonality was observed at ibrutinib response, with clonality remaining stable during sustained remission and falling back toward baseline at progression. Lymph node repertoires were not examined, and the timing of sampling was not matched between patients in sustained remission and those whose disease progressed. Public clonotypes were found to be uncommon and were observed to contract or remain stable during treatment; the increase in clonality was shown to reflect expansion of private clonotypes at ibrutinib response. At baseline, clonality was higher than in age-matched healthy donors and showed a strong correlation with circulating CD8+ T-cell counts.

Notes on this clone: There is no known antigen for this receptor. The record has no base qualities; no much larger clone is one base away.

Per the publication, the time point label means: 12 months on ibrutinib. About 2 micrograms of genomic DNA were extracted from cryopreserved PBMCs for TCR beta library preparation. Longitudinal blood samples from CLL patients on ibrutinib monotherapy underwent high-throughput TCR beta sequencing. The patients took part in an open-label, single-center phase 2 trial of ibrutinib monotherapy. The goal of deep resolution MiSeq sequencing was a depth between 1 in 1 million and 1 in 200,000 T cells, and coverage averaged 10x per clonotype. The immunoSEQ hsTCRB Kit was used to generate the TCR beta libraries. In the original analysis: Data were analyzed with ImmunoSEQ Data Assistant and ImmunoSEQ Analyzer, with V, D and J genes assigned per IMGT definitions. Clonality, with values ranging from 0 to 1, was calculated as one minus the normalized Shannon entropy of productive rearrangement frequencies. Public clonotype analysis was restricted to overrepresented clonotypes comprising at least 0.05% of each patient's repertoire. About a dozen age-matched healthy donor repertoires from immuneACCESS were used as controls for clonality. TCRdb provides this immuneACCESS table in a form limited to in-frame rearrangements. Some clones are lacking; in checked studies, under half of them reflect an unresolved V gene, and why the rest are absent is not known. V and J calls and clone size are copied from that table; D and trimming were computed from the DNA. In all, the sample holds roughly 160,000 clones, and more than 75% of those were seen once. Of the sample, about 2.1% falls within the top ten clones.

Including the terminal cysteine and phenylalanine, the CDR3 comprises 15 residues. The kept DNA is CDR3 alone, 45 bases in frame from the first base. CDR1 and CDR2 are drawn from the germline V gene: SGDLS, YYNGEE. V ends up 7 bases short and J 10 bases short, with an unmatched junction base count of 15. Recombination linked TRBV9 to TRBJ2-7; TRBD2 lines up with 12 middle nucleotides. The sequences come from PBMCs, collected after 12 months of ibrutinib treatment. The source is a human donor with chronic lymphocytic leukemia. The CDR3 is CASARSPSGGDLQYF. The nucleotides are TGTGCCAGCGCCCGAAGCCCTAGCGGGGGGGACCTCCAGTACTTC.